The clone carrying this TCR beta chain appeared a single time. Its antigen is as yet unknown. The data originate from a study of Ad26.COV2.S vaccination and SARS-CoV-2 variants. Study-wide points: Substantial breadth was reportedly displayed by spike-specific CD8+ and CD4+ T cell responses after vaccination. Similar non-spike TCR breadth was seen in vaccine and placebo recipients.

Treatment in this sample: approximately 18 received Ad26.COV2.S at low or high dose, single or two shots; about 5 received placebo; per-sample allocation not given. Collection of samples fell on day 63 after the first vaccine or placebo injection. The repertoire was sequenced with immunoSEQ multiplex PCR; TCRdb's copy has only in-frame clones and lacks some. This table holds about 480,000 clones, around 85% found once. J lost 10 bases, V lost 4 bases, and 11 bases had no gene match. The CDR3 is 15 amino acids. Germline CDR1 is SSHAT and CDR2 is FNYEAQ (reference sequence). The receptor was isolated from a person aged 18-65 years who received the Ad26.COV2.S COVID-19 vaccine or a placebo. Sequenced material: peripheral blood, taken in a trial of Ad26.COV2.S vaccine versus placebo. The genes are TRBV7-7 and TRBJ2-1, with 9 bases fitting TRBD2. In DNA form, the CDR3 reads TGTGCCAGCAGCTCATTTACGGGACTAGCAGAGGAGCAGTTCTTC. Translating it yields CASSSFTGLAEEQFF.